This T cell receptor (beta chain) comes out of a study of shared clonotypes between healthy human individuals (dated by TCRdb to 2020 to 2022). A note on the overall study: The cohort comprised a couple of women and a few men aged 18 to 49 years. For each donor, CD4 naive and CD4 memory were each given three plates, CD8 naive was given two plates, and CD8 memory was given one plate. The study deeply sequenced blood TCR repertoires of five healthy adults to estimate repertoire size and the extent of clonotype sharing between individuals. Libraries were prepared and TCR repertoires were sequenced by different laboratories using diverse techniques, in order to increase sequencing depth and limit assay-specific biases. Leukapheresis yielded between about 0.94 and 8.9 billion PBMCs per donor.

Measured from the cysteine to the phenylalanine, the CDR3 is 16 residues long. Only CDR3 DNA is held: 48 bases, read in frame from base 1. V gives up 3 bases and J gives up 5 bases, and the segment between their germline ends measures 19 bases. The germline V gene (reference sequence) yields LNHDA for CDR1 and SQIVND for CDR2. Findings and caveats that apply to the study as a whole: The small number of donors limited the genetic and exposure-history diversity represented. Incomplete sequencing was indicated by rarefaction of sorted-subset datasets, despite the large sequencing depth. Only blood was sampled, and tissue TCR repertoires likely differ from those in blood. Based on pairwise subsampling, the degree of clonotype sharing among donors was expected to be affected by sequencing depth. Higher generation probabilities were observed for clonotypes shared by all four sorted-subset donors than for non-shared clonotypes. Larger estimated clonotype richness was generally found for naive subsets than for memory subsets. Across a few donors, approximately 4.6% of naive CD4, approximately 4% of naive CD8, about 2% of memory CD4, and about 0.4% of memory CD8 clonotypes were shared.

TCR CDR3 regions were amplified from genomic DNA by multiplex PCR using the deep immunoSEQ assay. Extracted genomic DNA from each cell subset was distributed evenly across all wells of several immunoSEQ 96-well plates, and each plate was treated as a replicate. For sorted subsets, roughly 200 ng of genomic DNA, equivalent to some 30,000 T cell genomes, went into each replicate PCR. The purified libraries were quantified using a Qubit 3.0 fluorometer, sized with a Bioanalyzer 2100, and then quantified again using the KAPA Library Quantification kit. Every immunoSEQ 96-well plate was sequenced on a dedicated single-read 150-cycle Illumina NextSeq 550 flow cell. As for the authors' bioinformatics: Because the immunoSEQ output held only junctional sequences and lacked quality scores, the filtering could not match the filtering applied to full-length reads. Sequences were annotated with PyIR, a Python wrapper for IgBLAST v1.9, and V/J genes and CDR3 were assigned using IMGT germline references. Reads were filtered out if the reads had weak V/J assignments (E-value above 1e-6), no CDR3, stop codons, out-of-frame junctions, or ambiguous translated residues. A V3J clonotype was defined by an identical inferred V gene, J gene, and CDR3 amino acid sequence. The percentage overlap between two repertoires was calculated by dividing the number of shared unique clonotypes by the size of the smaller repertoire. Three approaches were used to assess repertoire richness: RTK rarefaction, the Chao1 estimator, and Recon v2.1 estimates of unobserved clonotypes. Generation probabilities were computed with OLGA for all TCRbeta clonotypes obtained by the gDNA method from a few donors. TCRdb carries this immuneACCESS record with in-frame sequences only. Its versions omit some clonotypes, under half of them owing to an unresolved V gene in the studies checked, with the rest unexplained. V, J and clone size derive from that table, while D and trimming were established from the DNA sequence. Present in this sample are around 2.5 million clones, approximately 93% of which were seen just once. Approximately 0.37% of the sample is held by the ten biggest clonotypes.

As to this clone: Its antigen is unknown. Base qualities are not provided; no much larger clone lies one nucleotide away.

The donors were healthy, HIV-negative adults who had no recently reported acute infections or vaccinations. Only Caucasian adults living in Nashville, Tennessee, USA were represented among the donors. CD4+ T cells were enriched through magnetic negative selection, after which naive cells were positively selected on CD45RA and the remaining negative fraction served as the memory subset. Blood was collected by leukapheresis, and PBMCs were isolated by Ficoll-Histopaque density gradient centrifugation and then cryopreserved in liquid nitrogen vapor phase. Analytical flow cytometry was used to check the purity and quantity of every magnetically sorted T cell population. From each sorted fraction, genomic DNA was isolated and quantified by UV absorbance on a Nanodrop 2000c.

This clonotype was sampled from a man in his late teens or twenties in good health. Some clones in this sample may be carry-over from other donors' samples. The sequencing input was naive CD4+ T cells from PBMCs. The cell subset or site label corresponds to: CD45RA+ positively selected. The V and J segments used are TRBV19 and TRBJ1-1; a tentative D match to TRBD1 spans 6 bases. The CDR3 protein sequence reads: CASSIAAGAVGTEAFF. The sequence in DNA is TGTGCCAGTAGTATCGCGGCAGGGGCAGTTGGTACTGAAGCTTTCTTT. With all but the CDR3 taken from the reference TRBV19 and TRBJ1-1 genes, the full variable domain is: DGGITQSPKYLFRKEGQNVTLSCEQNLNHDAMYWYRQDPGQGLRLIYYSQIVNDFQKGDIAEGYSVSREKKESFPLTVTSAQKNPTAFYLCASSIAAGAVGTEAFFGQGTRLTVV.